A selection of T cell receptor beta chains follows, all from one sample in a study of T cells in Graves' hyperthyroidism and ophthalmopathy. One entry per CDR3 protein results from TCRdb running MiXCR on the multiplex PCR reads. The sample holds about 520,000 distinct CDR3 sequences, around 22% seen once. Sample: blood. These receptors were collected from a woman aged 25 to 39 with Graves' ophthalmopathy. Both conserved end residues are part of each CDR3. The D gene is left open where the match is weak. Some rows mark clone size as missing; the rest say once, few, many or name a class of expanded clone.

d_call clone_size j_call v_call cdr3_length cdr3_aa cdr3_nt
TRBD2 NA TRBJ2-5 TRBV13 15 CASSSGTSSQETQYF TGTGCCAGCAGCTCCGGGACTAGCTCTCAAGAGACCCAGTACTTC
NA many TRBJ2-7 TRBV2 15 CASSEAPLPSYEQYF TGTGCCAGCAGTGAAGCGCCACTCCCGTCCTACGAGCAGTACTTC
NA many TRBJ2-4 TRBV11-2 16 CASSPLNGLAKNIQYF TGTGCCAGCAGCCCCCTCAACGGATTAGCCAAAAACATTCAGTACTTC
NA NA TRBJ1-5 TRBV6-2/TRBV6-3 16 CASSHEAGGSNQPQHF TGTGCCAGCAGTCACGAGGCGGGGGGGAGCAATCAGCCCCAGCATTTT
NA many TRBJ2-2 TRBV28 14 CASSLGSRSGELFF TGTGCCAGCAGTTTAGGGTCGCGGTCCGGGGAGCTGTTTTTT
NA few TRBJ1-5 TRBV15 16 CATSTETGHSNQPQHF TGTGCCACCAGCACCGAAACGGGCCATAGCAATCAGCCCCAGCATTTT
NA NA TRBJ1-1 TRBV12-3/TRBV12-4 13 CASSLALGQRAFF TGTGCCAGCAGTTTAGCGCTTGGACAGCGGGCTTTCTTT
NA NA TRBJ1-6 TRBV6-1 14 CASSPGPGRSPLHF TGTGCCAGCAGCCCCGGTCCGGGACGGTCACCCCTCCACTTT
TRBD1 few TRBJ1-1 TRBV4-1 16 CASSQLGTDMNTEAFF TGCGCCAGCAGCCAACTTGGGACAGACATGAACACTGAAGCTTTCTTT
NA NA TRBJ2-5 TRBV28 14 CASTSTGIRETQYF TGTGCCAGCACCTCCACTGGGATTAGGGAGACCCAGTACTTC
NA many TRBJ2-7 TRBV5-6 12 CASSRDNYEQYF TGTGCCAGCAGCCGGGACAACTACGAGCAGTACTTC
NA many TRBJ1-2 TRBV4-2 19 CASSQGTTGPTTTNYGYTF TGTGCCAGCAGCCAAGGTACCACAGGGCCCACTACTACCAACTATGGCTACACCTTC
TRBD1 many TRBJ1-3 TRBV4-1 14 CASSHFWEGATIYF TGCGCCAGCAGCCATTTTTGGGAGGGGGCCACCATATATTTT
NA few TRBJ2-7 TRBV12-3/TRBV12-4 14 CASSSPDLRYEQYF TGTGCCAGCAGCTCTCCGGACCTGCGCTACGAGCAGTACTTC
NA many TRBJ2-7 TRBV7-9 15 CASSSPPGHLYEQYF TGTGCCAGCAGCTCCCCACCGGGACACTTATACGAGCAGTACTTC
TRBD2 NA TRBJ2-2 TRBV13 19 CASSARGVAGVLNTGELFF TGTGCCAGCAGCGCCAGAGGGGTAGCGGGGGTCCTGAACACCGGGGAGCTGTTTTTT
TRBD2 few TRBJ2-7 TRBV13 15 CASSPKRGGLKEQYF TGTGCCAGCAGCCCAAAGCGGGGGGGCCTAAAAGAGCAGTACTTC
NA many TRBJ1-2 TRBV11-1 16 CASSSPDRTISYGYTF TGTGCCAGCAGCTCTCCAGACAGGACAATCAGCTATGGCTACACCTTC
NA NA TRBJ2-2 TRBV27 14 CASRKSGDTGELFF TGTGCCAGCAGAAAATCTGGGGACACCGGGGAGCTGTTTTTT
TRBD1 once TRBJ2-7 TRBV7-8 16 CASRMVGQGSSYEQYF TGTGCCAGCAGGATGGTCGGACAGGGAAGCTCCTACGAGCAGTACTTC
NA NA TRBJ1-1 TRBV5-1 13 CASSNNRNTEAFF TGCGCCAGCAGCAATAACAGGAACACTGAAGCTTTCTTT
TRBD2 many TRBJ2-7 TRBV13 18 CASSPSPRLAGKSYEQYF TGTGCCAGCAGCCCTAGCCCACGACTAGCGGGGAAGTCCTACGAGCAGTACTTC
NA NA TRBJ2-2 TRBV6-1 17 CASSPPRGDRVSGELFF TGTGCCAGCAGCCCTCCGCGGGGGGACAGGGTTTCAGGGGAGCTGTTTTTT
TRBD1 NA TRBJ2-2 TRBV19 17 CASSIWTGILNTGELFF TGTGCCAGTAGTATCTGGACAGGGATCTTAAACACCGGGGAGCTGTTTTTT
NA many TRBJ2-7 TRBV28 13 CASSLDLNYEQYF TGTGCCAGCAGTTTAGATCTGAACTACGAGCAGTACTTC
NA many TRBJ1-5 TRBV19 15 CASRTDRYSNQPQHF TGTGCCAGTAGGACCGACAGATATAGCAATCAGCCCCAGCATTTT
NA many TRBJ2-7 TRBV4-3 14 CASSQEVVGHEQYF TGCGCCAGCAGCCAAGAGGTTGTGGGACACGAGCAGTACTTC
NA NA TRBJ2-7 TRBV6-1 12 CASSGSFLEQYF TGTGCCAGCAGTGGCTCCTTTTTGGAGCAGTACTTC
NA many TRBJ1-5 TRBV15 13 CATSRDRNQPQHF TGTGCCACCAGCAGAGATCGCAATCAGCCCCAGCATTTT
TRBD1 NA TRBJ1-6 TRBV28 14 CASSFRQGASPLHF TGTGCCAGCAGTTTTCGACAGGGGGCTTCACCCCTCCACTTT
TRBD2 NA TRBJ2-2 TRBV6-1 15 CASSEGGGVTGELFF TGTGCCAGCAGTGAAGGCGGGGGGGTTACCGGGGAGCTGTTTTTT
NA many TRBJ2-5 TRBV10-3 17 CAISESLGGALQETQYF TGTGCCATCAGTGAGTCCCTCGGGGGCGCCCTACAAGAGACCCAGTACTTC
NA NA TRBJ2-7 TRBV4-2 15 CASSQGSDASYEQYF TGTGCCAGCAGCCAAGGCTCGGACGCCTCCTACGAGCAGTACTTC
NA few TRBJ1-2 TRBV10-1 12 CASSESKGVLTF TGCGCCAGCAGTGAGTCGAAGGGGGTACTCACCTTC
NA few TRBJ1-1 TRBV2 15 CASSESQGSATEAFF TGTGCCAGCAGTGAATCCCAGGGGAGTGCAACTGAAGCTTTCTTT
NA many TRBJ1-3 TRBV18 16 CASSPTGPRSGNTIYF TGTGCCAGCTCACCCACCGGGCCCCGCTCTGGAAACACCATATATTTT
NA few TRBJ1-1 TRBV2 14 CASRGGHQNTEAFF TGTGCCAGCAGGGGGGGACACCAGAACACTGAAGCTTTCTTT
NA many TRBJ1-2 TRBV10-3 15 CASVGGRGRDYGYTF TGTGCCTCCGTGGGTGGCAGGGGTAGGGACTATGGCTACACCTTC
NA NA TRBJ1-2 TRBV6-1 14 CASRPQARVRGYTF TGTGCCAGCAGACCTCAGGCAAGGGTTCGTGGATACACCTTC
NA NA TRBJ2-7 TRBV10-3 17 CATTEVGEATFLPEQYF TGTGCCACCACGGAGGTAGGGGAGGCGACTTTCCTTCCGGAGCAGTACTTC
NA NA TRBJ2-7 TRBV6-5 15 CASSYDGVGFDEQYF TGTGCCAGCAGTTACGATGGGGTGGGGTTCGACGAGCAGTACTTC
NA many TRBJ1-1 TRBV10-3 16 CATLQSGGGPNTEAFF TGTGCCACCCTTCAGTCCGGCGGGGGCCCGAACACTGAAGCTTTCTTT
TRBD1 many TRBJ2-7 TRBV5-1 14 CASSWADRSYEQYF TGCGCCAGCAGCTGGGCGGACAGGTCCTACGAGCAGTACTTC
NA few TRBJ2-6 TRBV28 13 CASSDLGANVLTF TGTGCCAGCAGCGACTTGGGGGCCAACGTCCTGACTTTC
NA NA TRBJ1-1 TRBV27 17 CASSLMAGATMNTEAFF TGTGCCAGCAGTTTAATGGCAGGGGCGACCATGAACACTGAAGCTTTCTTT
TRBD1 NA TRBJ1-5 TRBV12-3/TRBV12-4 14 CASLQGGWGQPQHF TGTGCCAGCCTTCAGGGGGGGTGGGGGCAGCCCCAGCATTTT
NA many TRBJ2-2 TRBV20-1 11 CSAPAAGELFF TGCAGTGCTCCGGCGGCGGGGGAGCTGTTTTTT
TRBD1 many TRBJ2-3 TRBV12-3/TRBV12-4 16 CASSLGVTGKADTQYF TGTGCCAGCAGTTTAGGTGTGACAGGGAAGGCAGATACGCAGTATTTT
NA NA TRBJ2-7 TRBV27 15 CASSLTGRTPGEQYF TGTGCCAGCAGTTTGACCGGCCGGACCCCGGGGGAGCAGTACTTC
NA many TRBJ2-2 TRBV6-1 14 CASSAGRLTGELFF TGTGCCAGCAGTGCTGGCAGACTAACCGGGGAGCTGTTTTTT
NA many TRBJ1-1 TRBV29-1 12 CSVEGLPEGAFF TGCAGCGTTGAAGGACTCCCCGAGGGGGCTTTCTTT
NA many TRBJ1-2 TRBV10-2 14 CASSESREGYGYTF TGCGCCAGCAGTGAGTCCAGGGAAGGGTATGGCTACACCTTC
TRBD1 many TRBJ1-2 TRBV19 12 CASSQGASGYTF TGTGCCAGTAGCCAGGGGGCAAGTGGCTACACCTTC
TRBD1 many TRBJ1-3 TRBV12-3/TRBV12-4 15 CASSWDRVSGNTIYF TGTGCCAGCAGTTGGGACAGGGTCTCTGGAAACACCATATATTTT
NA NA TRBJ1-2 TRBV7-9 15 CASSLDRRRDYGYTF TGTGCCAGCAGCTTAGACCGGCGAAGGGACTATGGCTACACCTTC
TRBD1 many TRBJ1-5 TRBV2 13 CAINGQANQPQHF TGTGCCATCAACGGACAGGCTAATCAGCCCCAGCATTTT
NA many TRBJ1-2 TRBV7-2 13 CASSPTGSHGYTF TGTGCCAGCAGCCCAACAGGGTCCCATGGCTACACCTTC
TRBD2 few TRBJ2-5 TRBV19 13 CASSRAGIETQYF TGTGCCAGTAGCCGAGCGGGGATAGAGACCCAGTACTTC
NA few TRBJ1-1 TRBV16 14 CASSQLSMNTEAFF TGTGCCAGCAGCCAATTAAGTATGAACACTGAAGCTTTCTTT
NA NA TRBJ1-1 TRBV7-9 14 CASSLGSRLTEAFF TGTGCCAGCAGCTTAGGGTCCCGGCTAACTGAAGCTTTCTTT